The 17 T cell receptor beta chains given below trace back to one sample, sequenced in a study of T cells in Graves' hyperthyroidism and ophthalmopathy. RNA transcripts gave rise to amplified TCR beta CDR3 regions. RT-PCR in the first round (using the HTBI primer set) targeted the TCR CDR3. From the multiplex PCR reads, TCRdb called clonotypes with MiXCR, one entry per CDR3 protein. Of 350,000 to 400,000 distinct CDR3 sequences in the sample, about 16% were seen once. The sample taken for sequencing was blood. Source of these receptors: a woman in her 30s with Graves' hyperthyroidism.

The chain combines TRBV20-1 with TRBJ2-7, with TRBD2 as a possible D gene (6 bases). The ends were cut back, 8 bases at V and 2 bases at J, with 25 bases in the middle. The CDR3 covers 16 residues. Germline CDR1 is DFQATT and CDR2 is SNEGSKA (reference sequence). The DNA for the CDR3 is TGCAGTCCGACGATCGGGAGCGTTGGGGCCGCCTACGAGCAGTACTTC. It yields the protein CSPTIGSVGAAYEQYF.

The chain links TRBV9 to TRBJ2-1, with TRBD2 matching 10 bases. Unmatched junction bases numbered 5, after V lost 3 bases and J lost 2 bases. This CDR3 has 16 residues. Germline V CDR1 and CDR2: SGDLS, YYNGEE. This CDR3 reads CASSAGLAVTYNEQFF. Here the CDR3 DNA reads TGTGCCAGCAGCGCCGGACTAGCGGTTACCTACAATGAGCAGTTCTTC.

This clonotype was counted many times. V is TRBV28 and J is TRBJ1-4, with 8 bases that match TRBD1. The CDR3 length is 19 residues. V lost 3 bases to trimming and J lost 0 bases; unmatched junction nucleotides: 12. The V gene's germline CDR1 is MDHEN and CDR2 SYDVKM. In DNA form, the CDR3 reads TGTGCCAGCAGTTTGGGGCTCAGGGGGCCCAAATCAACTAATGAAAAACTGTTTTTT. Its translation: CASSLGLRGPKSTNEKLFF.

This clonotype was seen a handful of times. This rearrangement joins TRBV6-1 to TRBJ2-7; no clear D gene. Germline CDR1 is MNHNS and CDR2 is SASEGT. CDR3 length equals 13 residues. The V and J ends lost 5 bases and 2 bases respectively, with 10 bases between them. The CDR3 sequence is CASSYLSTYEQYF. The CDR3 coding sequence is TGTGCCAGCAGTTATTTATCCACCTACGAGCAGTACTTC.

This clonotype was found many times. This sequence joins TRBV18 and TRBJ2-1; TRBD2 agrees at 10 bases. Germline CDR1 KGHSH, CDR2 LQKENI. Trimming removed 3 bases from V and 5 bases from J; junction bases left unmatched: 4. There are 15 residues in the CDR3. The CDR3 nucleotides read TGTGCCAGCTCACCCCTAGCGGGAGTCCACAATGAGCAGTTCTTC. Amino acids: CASSPLAGVHNEQFF. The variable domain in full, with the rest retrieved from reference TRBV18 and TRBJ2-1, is NAGVMQNPRHLVRRRGQEARLRCSPMKGHSHVYWYRQLPEEGLKFMVYLQKENIIDESGMPKERFSAEFPKEGPSILRIQQVVRGDSAAYFCASSPLAGVHNEQFFGPGTRLTVL.

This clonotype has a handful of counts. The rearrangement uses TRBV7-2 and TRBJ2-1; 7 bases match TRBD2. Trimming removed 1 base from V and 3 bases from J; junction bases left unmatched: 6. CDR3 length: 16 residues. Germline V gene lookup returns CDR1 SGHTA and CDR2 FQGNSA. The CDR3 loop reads CASSLGGGFSYNEQFF. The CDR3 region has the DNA TGTGCCAGCAGCTTAGGGGGGGGGTTTAGCTACAATGAGCAGTTCTTC.

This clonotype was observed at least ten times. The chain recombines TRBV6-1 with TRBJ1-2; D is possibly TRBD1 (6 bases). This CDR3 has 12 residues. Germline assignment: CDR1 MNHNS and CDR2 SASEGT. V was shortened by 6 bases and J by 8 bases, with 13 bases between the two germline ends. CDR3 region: CASSIQGQGYTF. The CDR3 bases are TGTGCCAGCAGCATACAGGGTCAGGGCTACACCTTC.

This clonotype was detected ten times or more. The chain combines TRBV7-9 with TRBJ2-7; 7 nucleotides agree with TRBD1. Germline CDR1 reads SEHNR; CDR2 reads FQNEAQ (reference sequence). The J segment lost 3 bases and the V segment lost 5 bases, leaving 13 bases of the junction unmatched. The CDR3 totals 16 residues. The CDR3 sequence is CASSNTRGQGDYEQYF. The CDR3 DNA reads TGTGCCAGCAGCAATACGAGAGGGCAGGGGGACTACGAGCAGTACTTC.

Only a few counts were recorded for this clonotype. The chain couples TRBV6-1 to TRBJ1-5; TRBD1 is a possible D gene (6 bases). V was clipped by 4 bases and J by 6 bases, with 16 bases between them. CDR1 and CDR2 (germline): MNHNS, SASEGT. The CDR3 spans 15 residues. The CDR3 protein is CASSAAGGESQPQHF. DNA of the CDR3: TGTGCCAGCAGTGCAGCGGGGGGCGAAAGTCAGCCCCAGCATTTT.

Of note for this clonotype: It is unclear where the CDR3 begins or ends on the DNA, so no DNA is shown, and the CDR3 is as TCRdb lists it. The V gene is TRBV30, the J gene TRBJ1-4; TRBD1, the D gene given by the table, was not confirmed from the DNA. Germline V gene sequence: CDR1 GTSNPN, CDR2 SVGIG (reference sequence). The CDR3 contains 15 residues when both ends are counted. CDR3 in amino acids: CAWSTRTGSAKNCFF.

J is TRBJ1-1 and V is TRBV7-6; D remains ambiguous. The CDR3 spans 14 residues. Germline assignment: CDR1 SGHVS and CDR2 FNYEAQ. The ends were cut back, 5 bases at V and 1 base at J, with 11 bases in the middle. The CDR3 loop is CASSPLDTNTEAFF. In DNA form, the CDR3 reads TGTGCCAGCAGCCCATTGGATACGAACACTGAAGCTTTCTTT.

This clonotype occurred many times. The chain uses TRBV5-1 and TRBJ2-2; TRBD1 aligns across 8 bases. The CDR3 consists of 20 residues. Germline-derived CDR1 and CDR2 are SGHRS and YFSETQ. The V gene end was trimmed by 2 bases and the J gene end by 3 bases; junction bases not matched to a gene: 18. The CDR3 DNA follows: TGCGCCAGCAGCTTAGGATGGACAGGGTTGACGCTGGGGGACACCGGGGAGCTGTTTTTT. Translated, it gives CASSLGWTGLTLGDTGELFF. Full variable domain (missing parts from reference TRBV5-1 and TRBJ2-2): KAGVTQTPRYLIKTRGQQVTLSCSPISGHRSVSWYQQTPGQGLQFLFEYFSETQRNKGNFPGRFSGRQFSNSRSEMNVSTLELGDSALYLCASSLGWTGLTLGDTGELFFGEGSRLTVL.

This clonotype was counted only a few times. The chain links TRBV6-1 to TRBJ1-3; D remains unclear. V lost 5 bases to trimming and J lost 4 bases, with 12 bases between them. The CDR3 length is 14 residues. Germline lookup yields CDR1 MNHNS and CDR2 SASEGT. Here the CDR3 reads CASSSGSVGNTIYF. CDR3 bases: TGTGCCAGCAGTAGCGGGAGTGTCGGAAACACCATATATTTT.

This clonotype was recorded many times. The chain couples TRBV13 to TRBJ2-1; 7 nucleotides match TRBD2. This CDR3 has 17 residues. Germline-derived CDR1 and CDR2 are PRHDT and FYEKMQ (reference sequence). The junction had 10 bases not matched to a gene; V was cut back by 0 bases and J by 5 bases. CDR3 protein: CASSLGPMWLADNEQFF. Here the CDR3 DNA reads TGTGCCAGCAGCTTAGGGCCTATGTGGCTAGCGGACAATGAGCAGTTCTTC.

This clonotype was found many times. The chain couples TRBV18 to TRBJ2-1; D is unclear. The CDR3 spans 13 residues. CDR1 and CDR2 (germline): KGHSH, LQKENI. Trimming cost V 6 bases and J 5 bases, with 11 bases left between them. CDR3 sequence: CASSPRNDNEQFF. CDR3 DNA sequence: TGTGCCAGCTCTCCCCGAAACGACAATGAGCAGTTCTTC.

The CDR3 DNA reads as TGTGCCAGCAGCCCACTACCGGGGAACATTCAGTACTTC. As protein: CASSPLPGNIQYF. The chain employs TRBV11-2 and TRBJ2-4, with D perhaps TRBD2 (5 bases). The CDR3 is made up of 13 amino acids. CDR1 is SGHAT, CDR2 FQNNGV, per germline. V was clipped by 5 bases and J by 7 bases, with 12 bases between them.

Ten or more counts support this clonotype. The CDR3 is CASSFTRSDTQYF. The CDR3 DNA reads as TGTGCCAGCAGCTTTACCAGATCGGATACGCAGTATTTT. The chain is built from TRBV7-2 and TRBJ2-3; D call uncertain. The CDR3 is 13 residues long. Deletions cut 3 bases from V and 6 bases from J, with 10 bases between. Looked up from germline, CDR1 is SGHTA and CDR2 is FQGNSA. Complete variable domain (other parts from reference TRBV7-2 and TRBJ2-3): GAGVSQSPSNKVTEKGKDVELRCDPISGHTALYWYRQSLGQGLEFLIYFQGNSAPDKSGLPSDRFSAERTGGSVSTLTIQRTQQEDSAVYLCASSFTRSDTQYFGPGTRLTVL.